One sample yielded the 2 T cell receptor beta chains listed below, sequenced in a study of cytomegalovirus exposure and HLA in healthy donors. Primers for the PCR totalled 60 Vbeta and 13 Jbeta. Profiling relied on immunoSEQ multiplex PCR, and the TCRdb table lists in-frame clones only, not all of them. The sample lists approximately 89,000 clones, around four fifths occurring once. The sample consisted of PBMCs. These receptors all stem from a male donor in good health and CMV-seronegative.

The chain carries TRBV7-2 and TRBJ1-3; maybe TRBD1 (5 bases). The germline V and J ends were trimmed by 2 bases and 0 bases, with 11 bases remaining between them. Germline assignment: CDR1 SGHTA and CDR2 FQGNSA. The CDR3 runs 16 residues. This chain's CDR3 is CASSLRGSNSGNTIYF. The CDR3 nucleotides are TGTGCCAGCAGCTTACGGGGGTCTAACTCTGGAAACACCATATATTTT.

The chain uses TRBV28 and TRBJ2-3; D gene uncertain. Germline lookup yields CDR1 MDHEN and CDR2 SYDVKM. V was shortened by 6 bases and J by 3 bases, with 13 bases between the two germline ends. The CDR3 has 14 residues. The CDR3 DNA reads as TGTGCCAGCAGCAGATATCGGCGGACAGATACGCAGTATTTT. Encoded protein: CASSRYRRTDTQYF.